This T cell receptor beta chain was documented in a study of cytomegalovirus exposure and HLA in healthy donors. PCR amplification relied on 60 Vbeta primers (plus 13 Jbeta primers). Sequencing used immunoSEQ multiplex PCR; TCRdb keeps in-frame clones, though not all of them. The table has roughly 82,000 clones, more than 65% seen once. Study conclusions and caveats: Solely CMV serostatus was available to characterize immune exposure. Upon later analysis, TCR association rates were observed to vary by HLA locus, being highest for DRB1 and lowest for HLA-C. The study assumed roughly uniform donor sequencing depth for presence/absence analyses.

Concerning this clone: What it recognizes is unknown.

This clonotype was obtained from a woman in her thirties or forties in good health and CMV-seropositive. Material: PBMCs.

CDR3 loop: CASSTHRGSGANVLTF. CDR3 in DNA: TGTGCCAGTAGTACTCACAGGGGCTCTGGGGCCAACGTCCTGACTTTC. The chain is built from TRBV19 and TRBJ2-6; 7 bases are shared with TRBD1. This CDR3 is 16 amino acids long. The germline V gene has CDR1 LNHDA and CDR2 SQIVND (reference sequence). J lost 0 bases, V lost 4 bases, and 3 bases had no gene match.